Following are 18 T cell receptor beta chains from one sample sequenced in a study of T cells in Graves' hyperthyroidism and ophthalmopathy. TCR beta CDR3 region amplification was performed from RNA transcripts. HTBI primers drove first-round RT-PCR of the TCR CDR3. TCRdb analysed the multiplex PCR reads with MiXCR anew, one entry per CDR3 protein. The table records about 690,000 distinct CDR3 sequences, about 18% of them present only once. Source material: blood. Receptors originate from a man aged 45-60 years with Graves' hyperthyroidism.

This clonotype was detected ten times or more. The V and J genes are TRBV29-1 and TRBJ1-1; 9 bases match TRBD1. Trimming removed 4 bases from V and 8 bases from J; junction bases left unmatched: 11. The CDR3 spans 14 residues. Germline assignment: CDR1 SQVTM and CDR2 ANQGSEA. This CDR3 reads CSVAPRTGATEAFF. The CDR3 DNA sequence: TGCAGCGTTGCCCCCCGGACAGGGGCCACCGAAGCTTTCTTT.

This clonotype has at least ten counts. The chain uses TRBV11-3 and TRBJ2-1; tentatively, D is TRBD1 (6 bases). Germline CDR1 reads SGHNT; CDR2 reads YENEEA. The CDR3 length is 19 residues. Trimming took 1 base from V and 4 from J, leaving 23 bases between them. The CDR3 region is CASSLVEPGPRGGYNEQFF. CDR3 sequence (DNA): TGTGCCAGCAGCTTAGTGGAGCCCGGGCCCCGAGGGGGTTACAATGAGCAGTTCTTC.

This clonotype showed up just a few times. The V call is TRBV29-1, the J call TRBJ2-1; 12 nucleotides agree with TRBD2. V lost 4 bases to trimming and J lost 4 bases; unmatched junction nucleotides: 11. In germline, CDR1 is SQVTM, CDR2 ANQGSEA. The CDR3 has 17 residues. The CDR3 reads CSVVPGLAGPTYNEQFF. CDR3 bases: TGCAGCGTTGTTCCAGGACTAGCGGGACCTACGTACAATGAGCAGTTCTTC.

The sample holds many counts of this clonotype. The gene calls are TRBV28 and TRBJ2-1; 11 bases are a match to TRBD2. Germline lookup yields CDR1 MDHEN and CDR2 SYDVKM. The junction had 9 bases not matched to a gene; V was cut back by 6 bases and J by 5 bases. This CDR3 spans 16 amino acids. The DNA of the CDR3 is TGTGCCAGCAGCTCATATAGCGGGAGGGTCCACAATGAGCAGTTCTTC. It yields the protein CASSSYSGRVHNEQFF.

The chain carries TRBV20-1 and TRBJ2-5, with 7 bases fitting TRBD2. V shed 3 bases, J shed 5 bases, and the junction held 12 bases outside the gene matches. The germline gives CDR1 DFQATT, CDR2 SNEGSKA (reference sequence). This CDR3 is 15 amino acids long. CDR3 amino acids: CSARGSAGVGETQYF. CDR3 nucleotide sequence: TGCAGTGCTAGGGGGTCGGCGGGAGTAGGGGAGACCCAGTACTTC.

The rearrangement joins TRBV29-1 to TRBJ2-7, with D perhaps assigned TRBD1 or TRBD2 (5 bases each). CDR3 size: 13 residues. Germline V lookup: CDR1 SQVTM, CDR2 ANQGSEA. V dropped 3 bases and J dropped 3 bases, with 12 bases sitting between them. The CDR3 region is CSVEGGTGYEQYF. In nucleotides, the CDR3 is TGCAGCGTTGAGGGTGGGACCGGCTACGAGCAGTACTTC.

This chain's CDR3 is CASSAPRTGGLSDTQYF. Written as DNA, the CDR3 is TGTGCCAGCAGCGCTCCCAGGACAGGGGGCTTATCAGATACGCAGTATTTT. This chain links TRBV5-6 with TRBJ2-3, with 11 bases that match TRBD1. The CDR3 is made up of 17 amino acids. From germline, CDR1 is SGHDT and CDR2 YYEEEE. V trimming: 4 bases; J trimming: 4 bases; junction bases outside the gene matches: 11.

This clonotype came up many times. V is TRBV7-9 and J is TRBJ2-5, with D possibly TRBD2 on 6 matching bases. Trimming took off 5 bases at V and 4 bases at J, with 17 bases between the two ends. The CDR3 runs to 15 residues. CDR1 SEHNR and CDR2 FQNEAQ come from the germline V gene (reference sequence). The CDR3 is CASSTSREYGETQYF. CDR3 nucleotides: TGTGCCAGCAGCACGTCACGGGAGTATGGAGAGACCCAGTACTTC.

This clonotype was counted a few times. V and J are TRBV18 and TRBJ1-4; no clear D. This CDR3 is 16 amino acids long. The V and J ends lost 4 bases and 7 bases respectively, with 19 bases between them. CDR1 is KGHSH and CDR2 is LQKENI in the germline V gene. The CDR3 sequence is CASSRSGLSSGEKLFF. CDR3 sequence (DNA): TGTGCCAGCTCACGCTCCGGACTCTCTTCGGGTGAAAAACTGTTTTTT.

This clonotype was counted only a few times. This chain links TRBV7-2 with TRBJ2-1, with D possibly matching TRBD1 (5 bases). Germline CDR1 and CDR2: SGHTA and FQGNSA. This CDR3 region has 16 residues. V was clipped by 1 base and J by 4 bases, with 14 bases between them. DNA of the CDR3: TGTGCCAGCAGCTTAGTAATCGGACAACCTTACAATGAGCAGTTCTTC. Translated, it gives CASSLVIGQPYNEQFF.

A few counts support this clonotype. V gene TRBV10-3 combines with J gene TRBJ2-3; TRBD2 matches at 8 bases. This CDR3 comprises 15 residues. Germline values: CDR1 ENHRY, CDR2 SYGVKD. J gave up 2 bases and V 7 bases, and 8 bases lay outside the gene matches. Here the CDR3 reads CAITPAGESTDTQYF. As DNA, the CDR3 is TGTGCCATCACCCCAGCGGGAGAGTCCACAGATACGCAGTATTTT.

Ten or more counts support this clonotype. CDR3 coding DNA: TGTGCCAGCAGTTGGGGAATCAGCTCCTATAATTCACCCCTCCACTTT. The encoded protein is CASSWGISSYNSPLHF. The rearrangement links TRBV28 to TRBJ1-6, with unresolved D. CDR1 and CDR2 from the germline V gene are MDHEN and SYDVKM. Trimming left V 4 bases short and J 0 bases short, with 10 bases between. This CDR3 region has 16 residues.

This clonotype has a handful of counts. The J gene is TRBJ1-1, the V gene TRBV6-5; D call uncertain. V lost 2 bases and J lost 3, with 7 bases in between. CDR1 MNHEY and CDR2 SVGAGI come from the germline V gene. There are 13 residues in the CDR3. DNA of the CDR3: TGTGCCAGCAGTTACAACGGGGACACTGAAGCTTTCTTT. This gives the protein CASSYNGDTEAFF.

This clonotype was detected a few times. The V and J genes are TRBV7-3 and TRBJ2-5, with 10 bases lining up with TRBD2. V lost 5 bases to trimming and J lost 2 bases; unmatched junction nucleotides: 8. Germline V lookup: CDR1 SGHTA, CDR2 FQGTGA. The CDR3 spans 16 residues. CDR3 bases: TGTGCCAGCAGCCTCTCAGCGGGAGGGCCGCAAGAGACCCAGTACTTC. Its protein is CASSLSAGGPQETQYF.

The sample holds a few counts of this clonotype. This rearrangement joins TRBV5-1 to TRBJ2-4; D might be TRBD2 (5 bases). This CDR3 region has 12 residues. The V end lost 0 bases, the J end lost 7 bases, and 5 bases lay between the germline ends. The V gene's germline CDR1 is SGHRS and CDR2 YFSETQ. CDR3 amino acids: CASSLAGNIQYF. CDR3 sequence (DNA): TGCGCCAGCAGCTTGGCGGGGAACATTCAGTACTTC. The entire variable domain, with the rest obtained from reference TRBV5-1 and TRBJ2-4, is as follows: KAGVTQTPRYLIKTRGQQVTLSCSPISGHRSVSWYQQTPGQGLQFLFEYFSETQRNKGNFPGRFSGRQFSNSRSEMNVSTLELGDSALYLCASSLAGNIQYFGAGTRLSVL.

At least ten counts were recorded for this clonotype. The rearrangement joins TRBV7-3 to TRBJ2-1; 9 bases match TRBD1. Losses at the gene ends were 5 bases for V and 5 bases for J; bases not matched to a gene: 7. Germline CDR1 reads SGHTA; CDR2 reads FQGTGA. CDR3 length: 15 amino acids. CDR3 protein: CASSPRTGVNNEQFF. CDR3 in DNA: TGTGCCAGCAGCCCCCGGACAGGGGTTAACAATGAGCAGTTCTTC.

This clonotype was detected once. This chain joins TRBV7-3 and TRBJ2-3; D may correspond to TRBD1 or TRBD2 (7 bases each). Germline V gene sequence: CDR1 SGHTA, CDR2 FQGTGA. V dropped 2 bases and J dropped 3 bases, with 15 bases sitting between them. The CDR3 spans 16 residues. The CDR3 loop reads CASSLFSRGGTDTQYF. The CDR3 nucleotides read TGTGCCAGCAGCTTATTTTCCAGGGGGGGGACAGATACGCAGTATTTT. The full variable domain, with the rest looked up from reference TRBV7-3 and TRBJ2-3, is GAGVSQTPSNKVTEKGKYVELRCDPISGHTALYWYRQSLGQGPEFLIYFQGTGAADDSGLPNDRFFAVRPEGSVSTLKIQRTERGDSAVYLCASSLFSRGGTDTQYFGPGTRLTVL.

The CDR3 protein is CASGGQGRGEQYF. The CDR3 DNA reads TGTGCCAGCGGGGGACAGGGACGTGGCGAGCAGTACTTC. The chain carries TRBV2 and TRBJ2-7; 9 bases are shared with TRBD1. The CDR3 spans 13 residues. CDR1 and CDR2 (germline): SNHLY, FYNNEI. V was clipped by 8 bases and J by 6 bases; unmatched bases: 8.